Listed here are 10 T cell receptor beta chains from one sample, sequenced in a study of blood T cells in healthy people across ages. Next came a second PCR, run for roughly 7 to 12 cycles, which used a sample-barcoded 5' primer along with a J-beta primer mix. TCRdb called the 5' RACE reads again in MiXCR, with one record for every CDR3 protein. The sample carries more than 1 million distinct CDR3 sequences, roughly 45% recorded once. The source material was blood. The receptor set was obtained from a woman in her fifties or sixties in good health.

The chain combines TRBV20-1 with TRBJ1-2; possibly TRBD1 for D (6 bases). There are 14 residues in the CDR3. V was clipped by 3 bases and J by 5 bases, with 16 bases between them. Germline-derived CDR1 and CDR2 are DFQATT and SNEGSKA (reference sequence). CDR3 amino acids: CSASHDRLNYGYTF. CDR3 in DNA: TGCAGTGCTAGTCACGACAGGCTTAATTATGGCTACACCTTC.

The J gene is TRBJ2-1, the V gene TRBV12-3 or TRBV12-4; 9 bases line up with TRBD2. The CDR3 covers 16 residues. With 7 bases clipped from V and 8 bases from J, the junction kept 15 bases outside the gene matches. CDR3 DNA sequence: TGTGCCAGCACTCCTTCGAAAGGACTAGCGATCCATGAGCAGTTCTTC. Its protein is CASTPSKGLAIHEQFF.

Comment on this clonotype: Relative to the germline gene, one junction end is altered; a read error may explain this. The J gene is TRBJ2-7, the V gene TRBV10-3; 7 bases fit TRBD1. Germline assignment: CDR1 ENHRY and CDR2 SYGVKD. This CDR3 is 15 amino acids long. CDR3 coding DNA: TGTGCCATCAGTGACACAGGGGTGGAAGGGTACGCGCAGTACTTC. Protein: CAISDTGVEGYAQYF.

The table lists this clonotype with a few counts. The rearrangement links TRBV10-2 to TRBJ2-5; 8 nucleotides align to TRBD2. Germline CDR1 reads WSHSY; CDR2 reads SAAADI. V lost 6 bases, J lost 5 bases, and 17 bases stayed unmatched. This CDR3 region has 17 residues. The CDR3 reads CASRDGTSGFFGETQYF. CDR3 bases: TGCGCCAGCAGGGACGGGACTAGTGGGTTTTTTGGGGAGACCCAGTACTTC.

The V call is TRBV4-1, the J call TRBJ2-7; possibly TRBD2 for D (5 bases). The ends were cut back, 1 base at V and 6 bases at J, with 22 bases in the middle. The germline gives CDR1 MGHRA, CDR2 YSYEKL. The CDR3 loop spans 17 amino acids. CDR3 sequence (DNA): TGCGCCAGCAGCCAAGGTACTAGTGCCGGCCTCCGGGGCGAGCAGTACTTC. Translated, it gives CASSQGTSAGLRGEQYF.

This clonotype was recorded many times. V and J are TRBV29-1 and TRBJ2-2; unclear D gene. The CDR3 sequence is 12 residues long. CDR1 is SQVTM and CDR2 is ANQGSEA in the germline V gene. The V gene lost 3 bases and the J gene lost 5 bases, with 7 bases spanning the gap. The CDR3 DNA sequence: TGCAGCGTTGACGACCGGACCGGGGAGCTGTTTTTT. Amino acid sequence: CSVDDRTGELFF.

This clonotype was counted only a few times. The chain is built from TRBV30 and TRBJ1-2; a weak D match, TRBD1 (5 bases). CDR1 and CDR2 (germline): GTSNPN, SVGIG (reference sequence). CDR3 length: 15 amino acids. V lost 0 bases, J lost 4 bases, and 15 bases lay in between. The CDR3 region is CAWSVQAVSTYGYTF. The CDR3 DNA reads TGTGCCTGGAGTGTACAGGCGGTCTCTACCTATGGCTACACCTTC.

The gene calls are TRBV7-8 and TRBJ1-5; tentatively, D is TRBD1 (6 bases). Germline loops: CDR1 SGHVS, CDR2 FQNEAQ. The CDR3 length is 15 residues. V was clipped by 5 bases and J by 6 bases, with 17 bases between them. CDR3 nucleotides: TGTGCCAGCAGCCCCTCGGGGGCAGGGAGTCAGCCCCAGCATTTT. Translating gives CASSPSGAGSQPQHF. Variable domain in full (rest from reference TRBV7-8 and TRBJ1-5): GAGVSQSPRYKVAKRGQDVALRCDPISGHVSLFWYQQALGQGPEFLTYFQNEAQLDKSGLPSDRFFAERPEGSVSTLKIQRTQQEDSAVYLCASSPSGAGSQPQHFGDGTRLSIL.

The CDR3 here is CSGGQSSYEQYF. The CDR3 DNA reads as TGCAGCGGGGGCCAAAGCTCCTACGAGCAGTACTTC. The rearrangement links TRBV29-1 to TRBJ2-7, with D possibly matching TRBD1 (5 bases). The CDR3 runs 12 residues. Trimming took 7 bases from V and 0 from J, leaving 10 bases between them. CDR1 and CDR2 from the germline V gene are SQVTM and ANQGSEA.

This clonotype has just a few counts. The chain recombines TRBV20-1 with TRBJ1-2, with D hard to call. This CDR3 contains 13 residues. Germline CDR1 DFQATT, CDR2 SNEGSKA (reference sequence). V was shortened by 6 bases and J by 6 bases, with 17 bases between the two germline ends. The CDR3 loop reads CSAPGPPGDGYTF. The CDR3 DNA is TGCAGTGCCCCCGGGCCTCCCGGGGATGGCTACACCTTC.